This is a list of T cell receptor beta chains from one sample in a study of early T cells in non-severe SARS-CoV-2 infection. Each CDR3 protein is one row after TCRdb ran MiXCR on the 5' RACE reads. The profile shows roughly 72,000 distinct CDR3 sequences, roughly 12% of them singletons. This sample comprised whole blood, obtained at baseline. The receptors derive from an adult who was a healthcare worker with PCR-confirmed SARS-CoV-2 infection or an uninfected control (not recorded which). CDR3s include the opening cysteine and the closing phenylalanine or tryptophan. The order of the fields is V gene, clone size, J gene, D gene, CDR3 protein, CDR3 DNA. A D gene is named only where the DNA matches it firmly. Rows give clone size only sometimes, using once, few, many, or a class for an expanded clone.

>TRBV5-1|many|TRBJ2-3|NA
CASSLVNTGTSSTDTQYF
TGCGCCAGCAGCTTGGTAAACACGGGGACTTCTAGCACAGATACGCAGTATTTT
>TRBV18|many|TRBJ2-5|NA
CASSGETQYF
TGTGCCAGCTCCGGGGAGACCCAGTACTTC
>TRBV6-2/TRBV6-3|NA|TRBJ2-6|NA
CASSSPGANVLTF
TGTGCCAGCAGTTCTCCCGGGGCCAACGTCCTGACTTTC
>TRBV27|few|TRBJ1-1|NA
CASSLSGGGVRAFF
TGTGCCAGCAGTTTATCCGGCGGGGGGGTTAGAGCTTTCTTT
>TRBV12-3/TRBV12-4|few|TRBJ1-1|NA
CASSQDGWNTEAFF
TGTGCCAGCAGTCAAGACGGTTGGAACACTGAAGCTTTCTTT
>TRBV29-1|NA|TRBJ2-5|NA
CSVEDAEETQYF
TGCAGCGTTGAAGACGCGGAGGAGACCCAGTACTTC
>TRBV7-3|many|TRBJ1-5|NA
CASSPGNNQPQHF
TGTGCCAGCAGCCCAGGGAACAATCAGCCCCAGCATTTT
>TRBV3-1|NA|TRBJ2-7|TRBD2
CASSRAPTSQYEQYF
TGTGCCAGCAGCCGGGCCCCGACTAGCCAGTACGAGCAGTACTTC
>TRBV20-1|few|TRBJ2-2|NA
CSATRLGGGTGELFF
TGCAGTGCTACCCGACTAGGAGGAGGGACCGGGGAGCTGTTTTTT
>TRBV28|NA|TRBJ1-5|NA
CASSPRDRLNQPQHF
TGTGCCAGCAGTCCTAGAGACAGACTCAATCAGCCCCAGCATTTT
>TRBV4-3|NA|TRBJ2-7|NA
CASSQTQGASYEQYF
TGCGCCAGCAGCCAAACCCAAGGGGCCTCCTACGAGCAGTACTTC
>TRBV7-2|NA|TRBJ2-1|NA
CASNPIIGSEQFF
TGTGCCAGCAACCCAATTATAGGGAGTGAGCAGTTCTTC
>TRBV7-2|NA|TRBJ2-1|NA
CASSPRTFLSYNEQFF
TGTGCCAGCAGCCCCCGGACCTTTTTGTCCTACAATGAGCAGTTCTTC
>TRBV10-2|few|TRBJ2-1|NA
CASSRQKDNEQFF
TGCGCCAGCAGTAGACAGAAAGACAATGAGCAGTTCTTC
>TRBV12-5|many|TRBJ1-1|TRBD1
CASGKGQGEAFF
TGTGCTAGTGGTAAAGGACAGGGTGAAGCTTTCTTT
>TRBV29-1|many|TRBJ1-2|NA
CSVEDGTSMGYTF
TGCAGCGTTGAAGATGGCACCTCCATGGGCTACACCTTC
>TRBV5-6|NA|TRBJ1-3|NA
CASSSLLRGEQAGNTIYF
TGTGCCAGCAGCTCGCTCCTCCGGGGGGAACAAGCAGGAAACACCATATATTTT
>TRBV13|NA|TRBJ2-3|NA
CASSFMDGSTDTQYF
TGTGCCAGCAGCTTTATGGACGGTAGCACAGATACGCAGTATTTT
>TRBV7-9|NA|TRBJ1-1|NA
CASSLIQGQAFF
TGTGCCAGCAGCTTAATTCAGGGACAAGCTTTCTTT
>TRBV24-1|NA|TRBJ2-3|TRBD1
CATSDRDRAADTQYF
TGTGCCACCAGTGACCGGGACAGGGCGGCAGATACGCAGTATTTT
>TRBV9|many|TRBJ1-3|NA
CASSVDGRGYKSSGNTIYF
TGTGCCAGCAGCGTAGATGGCAGGGGTTACAAATCCTCTGGAAACACCATATATTTT
>TRBV11-2|many|TRBJ2-7|TRBD1
CASSSDRGGYEQYF
TGTGCCAGCAGCTCGGACAGGGGAGGATACGAGCAGTACTTC
>TRBV20-1|NA|TRBJ2-3|TRBD2
CSAMVAGRTTDTQYF
TGCAGTGCTATGGTAGCGGGTCGAACCACAGATACGCAGTATTTT
>TRBV6-5|many|TRBJ2-1|TRBD2
CASSRGGEQFF
TGTGCCAGCAGTCGGGGGGGTGAGCAGTTCTTC
>TRBV5-1|NA|TRBJ2-5|NA
CASSSTLRPGWETQYF
TGCGCCAGCAGCTCAACCCTTAGGCCAGGCTGGGAGACCCAGTACTTC
>TRBV5-8|many|TRBJ1-6|NA
CASSVGSVNSPLHF
TGTGCCAGCAGCGTGGGCAGCGTGAATTCACCCCTCCACTTT
>TRBV5-1|few|TRBJ2-7|NA
CASSPRTGYEQYF
TGCGCCAGCAGCCCTCGGACCGGTTACGAGCAGTACTTC
>TRBV10-3|many|TRBJ1-5|NA
CAISDMVTAQPQHF
TGTGCCATCAGTGACATGGTAACAGCTCAGCCCCAGCATTTT
>TRBV20-1|many|TRBJ2-3|NA
CSAPITSTDTQYF
TGCAGTGCACCTATAACTAGCACAGATACGCAGTATTTT
>TRBV6-6|many|TRBJ1-1|NA
CASSYGGSRGYTEAFF
TGTGCCAGCAGTTACGGGGGGAGTCGTGGGTACACTGAAGCTTTCTTT
>TRBV5-5|few|TRBJ1-5|TRBD1
CASSLTGQGILSNQPQHF
TGTGCCAGCAGCCTCACGGGACAGGGGATTCTGAGCAATCAGCCCCAGCATTTT
>TRBV9|NA|TRBJ1-6|NA
CASSVQSLGSPLHF
TGTGCCAGCAGCGTACAGAGCCTCGGGTCACCCCTCCACTTT
>TRBV20-1|NA|TRBJ2-7|NA
CSAFSPGARYEQYF
TGCAGTGCTTTCTCCCCGGGGGCGCGCTACGAGCAGTACTTC
>TRBV18|few|TRBJ2-7|TRBD1
CASSPIRGPGQGSYEQYF
TGTGCCAGCTCACCAATCAGGGGCCCAGGACAGGGATCCTACGAGCAGTACTTC
>TRBV5-1|NA|TRBJ1-1|TRBD1
CASTHNPGGDTEAFF
TGCGCCAGCACTCACAACCCAGGGGGAGACACTGAAGCTTTCTTT
>TRBV4-1|few|TRBJ2-7|TRBD1
CASSQDRQGPPYEQYF
TGCGCCAGCAGCCAAGATCGACAGGGACCCCCCTACGAGCAGTACTTC
>TRBV4-2|few|TRBJ2-1|NA
CASSQDNEEQFF
TGTGCCAGCAGCCAAGATAACGAGGAGCAGTTCTTC